The clone carrying this T cell receptor beta chain occurred a few times. Its antigen is not known. The study reverse transcribed the entire isolated RNA, so it sequenced expressed TCRB transcripts. Profiled with immunoSEQ multiplex PCR; TCRdb holds only in-frame clones, not every one. The sample yields some 500,000 clones, 10% to 12% seen once. This sample is part of a study of beta chain features in type 1 diabetes. On the study more broadly: The study found patients and healthy donors alike in age, gender and cell yields.

The study's findings and limits: Fewer junction insertions and more nucleotide deletions appeared in type 1 diabetes patients. Within each of all four CD4+ subsets, Type 1 diabetes patients had TCRB CDR3s that were moderately but significantly shorter.

Sorting of CD4+ naive, central memory, regulatory and stem cell-like memory cells was performed via CD45RO/CCR7/CD25/CD127/CD95/CD27. The length of the CDR3 is 14 residues. The germline V gene encodes CDR1 SGHRS and CDR2 YFSETQ. The V and J ends lost 4 bases and 6 bases, in that order; junction bases with no gene match: 7. This sequence was found in a woman aged 18-29 years in good health. The chain employs TRBV5-1 and TRBJ2-4; 7 nucleotides align to TRBD1. What was sequenced was naive CD4+ T cells from blood. This chain's CDR3 is CASSTGQQINIQYF. As DNA, the CDR3 is TGCGCCAGCAGCACGGGACAGCAGATAAACATTCAGTACTTC. Using reference TRBV5-1 and TRBJ2-4 for the parts outside the CDR3, the full variable domain is KAGVTQTPRYLIKTRGQQVTLSCSPISGHRSVSWYQQTPGQGLQFLFEYFSETQRNKGNFPGRFSGRQFSNSRSEMNVSTLELGDSALYLCASSTGQQINIQYFGAGTRLSVL.